Below are 15 T cell receptor beta chains sequenced from a single sample in a study of T cell repertoires in aging, cancer and after chemotherapy. Multiplex touch-down PCR with TRB-A/B primers amplified rearranged V-D-J TRB sequences. TCRdb itself ran the multiplex PCR reads through MiXCR, one entry per CDR3 protein. The sample consists of approximately 11,000 distinct CDR3 sequences, 40% to 45% of them appearing once. TCR beta rearrangements were amplified from peripheral blood genomic DNA. The specimen sequenced was blood. Receptors were obtained from a human donor in good health.

This clonotype showed up just a few times. The gene calls are TRBV15 and TRBJ1-5, with D unclear. CDR3 length equals 15 residues. Germline loops: CDR1 LNHNV, CDR2 YYDKDF (reference sequence). The V gene lost 0 bases and the J gene lost 3 bases, with 9 bases spanning the gap. The CDR3 DNA sequence: TGTGCCACCAGCAGAGATCGGAGTGACAATCAGCCCCAGCATTTT. This sequence encodes CATSRDRSDNQPQHF.

This clonotype was picked up a small number of times. The CDR3 sequence is CASGAGSSYEQYF. Here the CDR3 DNA reads TGTGCCAGTGGGGCAGGGAGCTCCTACGAGCAGTACTTC. The rearrangement uses TRBV7-6 and TRBJ2-7; tentatively, D is TRBD1 or TRBD2 (5 bases each). V was cut by 9 bases and J by 0 bases, with 12 bases left in between. The CDR3 contains 13 residues. CDR1 and CDR2 (germline): SGHVS, FNYEAQ.

V is TRBV5-4 and J is TRBJ1-1; D perhaps matches TRBD1 (5 bases). The CDR3 length is 15 residues. Between the trimmed V and J ends, which lost 4 bases and 5 bases, there was a span of 18 bases. Germline lookup yields CDR1 SGHNT and CDR2 YYREEE (reference sequence). The CDR3 reads CASSPDSGSRTEAFF. CDR3 nucleotide sequence: TGTGCCAGCAGCCCAGACAGTGGATCGAGAACTGAAGCTTTCTTT.

V and J are TRBV20-1 and TRBJ1-1, with TRBD1 matching 7 bases. This CDR3 comprises 15 residues. V trimming: 5 bases; J trimming: 1 base; junction bases outside the gene matches: 10. The germline V gene has CDR1 DFQATT and CDR2 SNEGSKA (reference sequence). The CDR3 sequence: CSARKTGSGNTEAFF. CDR3 bases: TGCAGTGCTCGTAAGACAGGGTCAGGGAACACTGAAGCTTTCTTT.

A few counts support this clonotype. This chain links TRBV7-2 with TRBJ2-1; D might be TRBD1 (5 bases). This CDR3 is built from 14 residues. Germline-derived CDR1 and CDR2 are SGHTA and FQGNSA. V was trimmed by 5 bases and J by 3 bases, leaving 11 bases between them. For the CDR3, the DNA is TGTGCCAGCAGCCTCCTAACAGGCTACAATGAGCAGTTCTTC. This codes for CASSLLTGYNEQFF.

This rearrangement joins TRBV7-2 to TRBJ2-1; TRBD2 matches 12 bases. Unmatched junction bases numbered 7, after V lost 7 bases and J lost 6 bases. This CDR3 has 15 amino acids. Germline CDR1 and CDR2: SGHTA and FQGNSA. The CDR3 DNA reads TGTGCCAGCAAGGGACTAGCGGGCCGTCCCAATGAGCAGTTCTTC. Translation gives CASKGLAGRPNEQFF. Looking up the rest from reference TRBV7-2 and TRBJ2-1 gives the full variable domain: GAGVSQSPSNKVTEKGKDVELRCDPISGHTALYWYRQSLGQGLEFLIYFQGNSAPDKSGLPSDRFSAERTGGSVSTLTIQRTQQEDSAVYLCASKGLAGRPNEQFFGPGTRLTVL.

This clonotype appeared a few times. V and J are TRBV19 and TRBJ1-5; D possibly corresponds to TRBD1 (5 bases). Germline lookup yields CDR1 LNHDA and CDR2 SQIVND (reference sequence). V was trimmed by 3 bases and J by 6 bases, leaving 12 bases between them. The CDR3 is 14 residues long. CDR3 in amino acids: CASSIMGGGQPQHF. The CDR3, as DNA: TGTGCCAGTAGTATTATGGGGGGGGGTCAGCCCCAGCATTTT.

This clonotype was recorded a few times. The chain carries TRBV6-2 or TRBV6-3 and TRBJ1-5; possible D gene TRBD1, 6 bases. The CDR3 consists of 14 residues. Germline values: CDR1 MNHEY, CDR2 SVGEGT. Trimming shortened V by 6 bases and J by 3 bases, and 12 bases separated the two germline ends. The DNA for the CDR3 is TGTGCCAGCAGAGAGCACAGGGCCAATCAGCCCCAGCATTTT. The encoded protein is CASREHRANQPQHF.

V is TRBV7-2 and J is TRBJ1-2, with 11 positions matching TRBD1. This CDR3 comprises 15 residues. From germline, CDR1 is SGHTA and CDR2 FQGNSA. Losses at the gene ends were 3 bases for V and 4 bases for J; bases not matched to a gene: 4. This CDR3 reads CASSLRTGGAYGYTF. As DNA, the CDR3 is TGTGCCAGCAGCTTGCGGACAGGGGGCGCCTATGGCTACACCTTC.

The chain links TRBV28 to TRBJ1-5; D is uncertain. Between the trimmed V and J ends, which lost 2 bases and 1 base, there was a span of 12 bases. Germline-derived CDR1 and CDR2 are MDHEN and SYDVKM. This CDR3 is built from 16 residues. CDR3: CASSLNRESSNQPQHF. CDR3 in DNA: TGTGCCAGCAGTTTAAACAGAGAGTCGAGCAATCAGCCCCAGCATTTT.

The chain uses TRBV6-4 and TRBJ1-5; D remains unclear. The CDR3 length is 15 residues. Germline-derived CDR1 and CDR2 are MRHNA and SNTAGT. The germline V and J ends were trimmed by 3 bases and 0 bases, with 9 bases remaining between them. The CDR3 protein is CASSERAGSNQPQHF. The CDR3 coding sequence is TGTGCCAGCAGTGAACGGGCAGGTAGCAATCAGCCCCAGCATTTT.

This chain links TRBV20-1 with TRBJ2-7; D is uncertain. V gave up 3 bases and J gave up 1 base, with 10 bases separating them. The CDR3 spans 13 residues. The germline V gene has CDR1 DFQATT and CDR2 SNEGSKA (reference sequence). CDR3 in DNA: TGCAGTGCTAGCTGGGCGGTTTCCTACGAGCAGTACTTC. This encodes CSASWAVSYEQYF.

This clonotype was seen only a few times. The chain has TRBV6-5 and TRBJ2-5; D perhaps matches TRBD2 (5 bases). With 6 bases removed from V and 9 bases from J, the gap between germline ends came to 14 bases. This CDR3 has 12 amino acids. Germline V gives CDR1 MNHEY, CDR2 SVGAGI. CDR3 nucleotide sequence: TGTGCCAGCAGCGACTATTACCGGGCCCAGTACTTC. It is translated as CASSDYYRAQYF.

This clonotype was picked up a small number of times. CDR3 residues: CASSYNVRGDYGYTF. Written as DNA, the CDR3 is TGTGCCAGCAGTTACAACGTAAGGGGTGACTATGGCTACACCTTC. The chain couples TRBV6-2 or TRBV6-3 to TRBJ1-2; D may be TRBD1 (5 bases). V lost 2 bases, J lost 3 bases, and 13 bases lay in between. CDR1 is MNHEY and CDR2 is SVGEGT in the germline V gene. The CDR3 sequence is 15 residues long.

The genes are TRBV6-4 and TRBJ2-2, with D maybe TRBD2 (6 bases). The germline gives CDR1 MRHNA, CDR2 SNTAGT. With 5 bases removed from V and 7 bases from J, the gap between germline ends came to 14 bases. There are 14 residues in the CDR3. This CDR3 is CASSSGSIGGELFF. Here the CDR3 DNA reads TGTGCCAGCAGTAGCGGGTCAATAGGCGGGGAGCTGTTTTTT.